These 17 T cell receptor beta chains originate from one sample sequenced in a study of PD-L1 blockade in urothelial cancer. Time point: pretreatment peripheral blood. The assay was immunoSEQ multiplex PCR, and TCRdb's table has in-frame clones only and misses some. This table holds about 87,000 clones, 84% found once. The starting material was PBMCs, obtained around atezolizumab (anti-PD-L1) treatment. These receptors all come from a man in his fifties or sixties with urothelial cancer.

The rearrangement links TRBV28 to TRBJ1-3; TRBD1 might be the D (5 bases). The V gene's germline CDR1 is MDHEN and CDR2 SYDVKM. CDR3 length: 15 residues. V was shortened by 3 bases and J by 1 base, with 10 bases between the two germline ends. The CDR3 reads CASSFLTVSGNTIYF. In nucleotides, the CDR3 is TGTGCCAGCAGTTTTTTGACAGTATCTGGAAACACCATATATTTT.

CDR3 sequence: CASSIIVDYSNQPQHF. The CDR3, as DNA: TGTGCCAGTAGTATTATAGTTGATTATAGCAATCAGCCCCAGCATTTT. J is TRBJ1-5 and V is TRBV19; D is ambiguous. The CDR3 sequence is 16 residues long. Trimming took 3 bases from V and 0 from J, leaving 12 bases between them. Germline V CDR1 and CDR2: LNHDA, SQIVND (reference sequence).

The CDR3 here is CSDRQGAAETQYF. Written as DNA, the CDR3 is TGCAGCGACCGCCAGGGGGCCGCGGAGACCCAGTACTTC. The chain carries TRBV29-1 and TRBJ2-5; 8 positions agree with TRBD1. Germline trimming cut 7 bases from V and 5 bases from J; bases unmatched to any gene: 9. Germline V gene data show CDR1 as SQVTM and CDR2 as ANQGSEA. The CDR3 has 13 residues.

The genes are TRBV14 and TRBJ2-3; possible D gene TRBD2, 5 bases. The V gene lost 1 base and the J gene lost 5 bases, with 16 bases spanning the gap. Germline assignment: CDR1 SGHDN and CDR2 FVKESK. The CDR3 consists of 16 residues. The CDR3, as DNA: TGTGCCAGCAGCCAAGGATGGGGAGAGAGGTTAGATACGCAGTATTTT. Protein sequence: CASSQGWGERLDTQYF.

This sequence joins TRBV7-2 and TRBJ1-1, with D tentatively TRBD1 (5 bases). Trimming pared 3 bases from V and 0 bases from J, leaving 14 bases between. CDR3 length: 16 residues. In germline, CDR1 is SGHTA, CDR2 FQGNSA. The CDR3 bases are TGTGCCAGCAGCTTTAAAGGGCAGGGATTGAACACTGAAGCTTTCTTT. Its translation is CASSFKGQGLNTEAFF.

The gene calls are TRBV2 and TRBJ2-5; TRBD1 is a possible D gene (6 bases). Germline values: CDR1 SNHLY, CDR2 FYNNEI. Trimming stripped 6 bases from V and 1 base from J, with 12 bases between. This CDR3 is 14 amino acids long. The CDR3 coding sequence is TGTGCCAGCAGATACAGGGATATCCAAGAGACCCAGTACTTC. It codes for CASRYRDIQETQYF.

This clone has only a few counts. This chain uses TRBV13 with TRBJ2-3, with D tentatively TRBD2 (6 bases). CDR3 length: 17 residues. V was shortened by 5 bases and J by 6 bases, with 24 bases between the two germline ends. Per germline, CDR1 PRHDT and CDR2 FYEKMQ (reference sequence). The CDR3: CASSRRDSEGGRDTQYF. CDR3 bases: TGTGCCAGCAGCCGCCGAGACTCGGAGGGAGGTCGGGATACGCAGTATTTT.

The V gene is TRBV5-6, the J gene TRBJ2-5; 8 bases line up with TRBD1. CDR3 length: 16 residues. Germline lookup yields CDR1 SGHDT and CDR2 YYEEEE. Losses at the gene ends were 5 bases for V and 1 base for J; bases not matched to a gene: 10. CDR3 coding DNA: TGTGCCAGCAGTCAAACAGGGGGGATCTCCCAAGAGACCCAGTACTTC. Its translation: CASSQTGGISQETQYF.

This chain joins TRBV5-6 and TRBJ2-7, with 9 bases fitting TRBD1. Germline-derived CDR1 and CDR2 are SGHDT and YYEEEE. This CDR3 region has 15 residues. Germline trimming cut 4 bases from V and 5 bases from J; bases unmatched to any gene: 10. The CDR3: CASSPRRTGVNEQYF. CDR3 DNA: TGTGCCAGCAGCCCGAGACGGACAGGGGTGAACGAGCAGTACTTC.

The gene calls are TRBV12-5 and TRBJ2-7; 7 bases line up with TRBD1. Germline loops: CDR1 LGHNT, CDR2 FRNRAP. The CDR3 length is 13 residues. V was pared by 6 bases and J by 2 bases, with 4 bases of the junction left unmatched. The CDR3 here is CASGPGQPYEQYF. The DNA of the CDR3 is TGTGCTAGTGGGCCGGGACAGCCCTACGAGCAGTACTTC.

This clone turned up a few times. This sequence joins TRBV28 and TRBJ2-3; D is perhaps TRBD2 (6 bases). Germline V gives CDR1 MDHEN, CDR2 SYDVKM. V lost 7 bases to trimming and J lost 4 bases, with 21 bases between them. This CDR3 region has 16 residues. For the CDR3, the DNA is TGTGCCAGCACCCCCGGGGGAAGGGGTGACGCAGATACGCAGTATTTT. Translation gives CASTPGGRGDADTQYF. Filled out from reference TRBV28 and TRBJ2-3, the complete variable domain reads DVKVTQSSRYLVKRTGEKVFLECVQDMDHENMFWYRQDPGLGLRLIYFSYDVKMKEKGDIPEGYSVSREKKERFSLILESASTNQTSMYLCASTPGGRGDADTQYFGPGTRLTVL.

V and J are TRBV28 and TRBJ1-4; 8 nucleotides agree with TRBD1. Germline loops: CDR1 MDHEN, CDR2 SYDVKM. CDR3 size: 16 residues. The trim removed 2 bases at V and 7 bases at J, leaving 9 bases unmatched. The CDR3 DNA sequence: TGTGCCAGCAGTTTACCCAGACAGGGGAGGGGTGAAAAACTGTTTTTT. It encodes CASSLPRQGRGEKLFF.

This clone appeared a single time. The rearrangement links TRBV19 to TRBJ2-7, with no clear D. V dropped 1 base and J dropped 1 base, with 11 bases sitting between them. CDR3 length: 15 residues. CDR1 LNHDA and CDR2 SQIVND come from the germline V gene (reference sequence). CDR3 bases: TGTGCCAGTAGTATAGTGGGTCTCGGGTCCTACGAGCAGTACTTC. This gives the protein CASSIVGLGSYEQYF.

The rearrangement joins TRBV28 to TRBJ2-5, with D possibly TRBD1 on 5 matching bases. The CDR3 contains 14 residues. Trimming shortened V by 3 bases and J by 1 base, and 9 bases separated the two germline ends. Per the germline V gene, CDR1 is MDHEN and CDR2 is SYDVKM. The CDR3 coding sequence is TGTGCCAGCAGTTTCCGGCAGGGCCAAGAGACCCAGTACTTC. This translates into CASSFRQGQETQYF.

This chain links TRBV28 with TRBJ1-4; possibly TRBD1 for D (5 bases). V shed 7 bases and J shed 8 bases, with 20 bases lying between them. The CDR3 runs 15 residues. Germline V gives CDR1 MDHEN, CDR2 SYDVKM. The CDR3 bases are TGTGCCAGCACCACAGGAGGGGTAGGTGGAGAAAAACTGTTTTTT. This translates into CASTTGGVGGEKLFF.

This clone was seen more than once but under ten times. The chain has TRBV9 and TRBJ2-1, with TRBD1 matching 8 bases. The V and J ends lost 3 bases and 2 bases, in that order; junction bases with no gene match: 4. This CDR3 has 15 amino acids. CDR1 and CDR2 from the germline V gene are SGDLS and YYNGEE. The CDR3 nucleotides are TGTGCCAGCAGCGCCTGGACAGGGCCCTACAATGAGCAGTTCTTC. This gives the protein CASSAWTGPYNEQFF.

This clone turned up a few times. V and J are TRBV7-9 and TRBJ2-1; possible D gene TRBD1, 6 bases. There are 13 residues in the CDR3. Trimming removed 6 bases at V and 7 bases at J, with 13 bases between. Germline values: CDR1 SEHNR, CDR2 FQNEAQ (reference sequence). In nucleotides, the CDR3 is TGTGCCAGCAGATCGACAGGTCGAAATGAGCAGTTCTTC. Translated, it gives CASRSTGRNEQFF.